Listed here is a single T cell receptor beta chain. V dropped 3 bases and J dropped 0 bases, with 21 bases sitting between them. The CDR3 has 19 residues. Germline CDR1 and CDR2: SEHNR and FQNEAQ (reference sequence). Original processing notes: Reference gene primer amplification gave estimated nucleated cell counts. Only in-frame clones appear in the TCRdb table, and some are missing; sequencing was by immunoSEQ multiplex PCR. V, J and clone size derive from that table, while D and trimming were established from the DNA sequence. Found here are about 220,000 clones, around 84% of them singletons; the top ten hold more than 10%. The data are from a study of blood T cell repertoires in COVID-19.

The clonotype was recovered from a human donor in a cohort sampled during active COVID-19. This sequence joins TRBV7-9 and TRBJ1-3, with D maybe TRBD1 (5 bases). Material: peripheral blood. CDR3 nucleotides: TGTGCCAGCAGCTTCCAGACAGTTTCCTGGATCCACTCTGGAAACACCATATATTTT. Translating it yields CASSFQTVSWIHSGNTIYF.